The 29 T cell receptor beta chains reported below all come from one sample, sequenced in a study of radiotherapy plus CTLA-4 blockade in lung cancer. Repertoires were generated with immunoSEQ multiplex PCR, while TCRdb's copy carries only in-frame clones and drops some. The sample shows some 51,000 clones, 65% to 80% of them seen only once. The sample here was peripheral blood, taken from a patient treated with radiotherapy plus ipilimumab. The receptors originated from a human donor with non-small cell lung cancer whose response to radiotherapy plus ipilimumab could not be evaluated.

V usage is TRBV6-5 and J usage is TRBJ2-3; 7 nucleotides line up with TRBD2. The CDR3 spans 16 residues. The V and J ends lost 4 bases and 0 bases, in that order; junction bases with no gene match: 7. Germline CDR1 is MNHEY and CDR2 is SVGAGI. The CDR3 loop is CASSFSGRPSTDTQYF. The CDR3 DNA follows: TGTGCCAGCAGTTTTAGCGGGCGACCTAGCACAGATACGCAGTATTTT.

This chain uses TRBV4-2 with TRBJ2-1; D is undetermined. The CDR3 has 12 residues. From germline, CDR1 is LGHNA and CDR2 YNFKEQ. V lost 0 bases and J lost 11, with 8 bases in between. The CDR3 protein is CASSQEKYKQFF. The CDR3 nucleotides read TGTGCCAGCAGCCAAGAAAAATACAAGCAGTTCTTC.

The V and J genes are TRBV6-1 and TRBJ1-5; 9 nucleotides line up with TRBD1. After removal of 2 bases from V and 3 bases from J, the junction contained 5 bases not matched to a gene. Germline CDR1 is MNHNS and CDR2 is SASEGT. The CDR3 extends over 16 amino acids. The CDR3 bases are TGTGCCAGCAGTGAACACGGACAGGGGACCAATCAGCCCCAGCATTTT. Its protein product is CASSEHGQGTNQPQHF.

The CDR3 bases are TGTGCCAGCAGTCCCTTTGTGCGGGGGGGGAACACCGGGGAGCTGTTTTTT. Translated: CASSPFVRGGNTGELFF. This sequence joins TRBV4-2 and TRBJ2-2; TRBD2 matches at 9 bases. CDR1 and CDR2 (germline): LGHNA, YNFKEQ. V dropped 6 bases and J dropped 1; count of bases not matched to a gene: 9. The CDR3 extends over 17 amino acids.

The chain uses TRBV6-5 and TRBJ2-1; 9 nucleotides match TRBD1. CDR1 and CDR2 from the germline V gene are MNHEY and SVGAGI. V shed 4 bases, J shed 7 bases, and the junction held 8 bases outside the gene matches. The CDR3 loop spans 15 amino acids. The CDR3 loop reads CASSFGQGFGNEQFF. The CDR3 DNA reads as TGTGCCAGCAGTTTTGGACAGGGGTTTGGGAATGAGCAGTTCTTC.

The rearrangement uses TRBV4-2 and TRBJ2-2; a possible D gene is TRBD2 (5 bases). The germline V gene has CDR1 LGHNA and CDR2 YNFKEQ. The V and J ends lost 0 bases and 8 bases respectively, with 16 bases between them. CDR3 length: 16 residues. DNA of the CDR3: TGTGCCAGCAGCCAAGAGTCGGAACGGGGTCGTGGGGAGCTGTTTTTT. Its protein is CASSQESERGRGELFF.

The chain has TRBV18 and TRBJ2-7; 8 positions agree with TRBD1. The CDR3 sequence is 13 residues long. Germline V gives CDR1 KGHSH, CDR2 LQKENI. Trimming at V came to 3 bases and at J to 5 bases, leaving 3 bases not matched to a gene. In nucleotides, the CDR3 is TGTGCCAGCTCACCGGACAGGGTCCACGAGCAGTACTTC. It yields the protein CASSPDRVHEQYF.

The V and J genes are TRBV4-3 and TRBJ2-1; 8 nucleotides match TRBD2. The CDR3 is 15 residues long. Germline CDR1 LGHNA, CDR2 YSLEER. The junction had 6 bases not matched to a gene; V was cut back by 3 bases and J by 5 bases. This chain's CDR3 is CASSQSGRGDNEQFF. CDR3 bases: TGCGCCAGCAGCCAGAGCGGGAGAGGTGACAATGAGCAGTTCTTC.

This clone occurred once. The rearrangement uses TRBV7-9 and TRBJ1-6, with 7 bases identical to TRBD1. CDR3 size: 14 residues. Germline V CDR1 and CDR2: SEHNR, FQNEAQ (reference sequence). The trim removed 3 bases at V and 7 bases at J, leaving 3 bases unmatched. CDR3 sequence reads: CASSLQGGNSPLHF. CDR3 in DNA: TGTGCCAGCAGCTTGCAGGGGGGCAATTCACCCCTCCACTTT.

The genes are TRBV6-5 and TRBJ2-7; 10 bases agree with TRBD2. Trimming at V came to 9 bases and at J to 2 bases, leaving 4 bases not matched to a gene. Germline lookup yields CDR1 MNHEY and CDR2 SVGAGI. CDR3 size: 13 residues. The CDR3 loop reads CASLAGATYEQYF. The CDR3 DNA sequence: TGTGCCAGTCTAGCGGGAGCTACCTACGAGCAGTACTTC.

This clone was counted a single time. The CDR3 here is CASSVDGGGAGEQFF. The CDR3, as DNA: TGTGCCAGCAGCGTAGACGGCGGGGGGGCCGGTGAGCAGTTCTTC. The chain uses TRBV9 and TRBJ2-1; TRBD2 aligns across 9 bases. Germline lookup yields CDR1 SGDLS and CDR2 YYNGEE. CDR3 length: 15 residues. V dropped 0 bases and J dropped 9; count of bases not matched to a gene: 7.

This clone came up a few times. This chain links TRBV5-4 with TRBJ1-1, with a possible D match to TRBD1 (5 bases). V was cut by 5 bases and J by 6 bases, with 14 bases left in between. The V gene's germline CDR1 is SGHNT and CDR2 YYREEE (reference sequence). The CDR3 contains 13 residues. CDR3 nucleotide sequence: TGTGCCAGCAGATTCGACGGAGGGGCTGAAGCTTTCTTT. This codes for CASRFDGGAEAFF.

The chain joins TRBV10-3 to TRBJ2-7; the match to TRBD1 covers 9 bases. The germline CDR1 and CDR2 sequences are ENHRY and SYGVKD. J lost 7 bases, V lost 2 bases, and 12 bases had no gene match. The CDR3 extends over 16 amino acids. The CDR3 region is CAISELTGGSSWEQYF. Written as DNA, the CDR3 is TGTGCCATCAGTGAGCTCACAGGGGGCTCTTCTTGGGAGCAGTACTTC.

This chain uses TRBV7-3 with TRBJ1-6, with D tentatively TRBD1 (6 bases). The germline V gene has CDR1 SGHTA and CDR2 FQGTGA. The CDR3 consists of 14 residues. V dropped 4 bases and J dropped 10 bases, with 14 bases sitting between them. CDR3 sequence (DNA): TGTGCCAGCAGCTCCGGACAGTCGTCCTCACCCCTCCACTTT. It yields the protein CASSSGQSSSPLHF.

The chain couples TRBV7-9 to TRBJ2-1; 7 bases are shared with TRBD2. The CDR3 extends over 15 amino acids. Germline V gene sequence: CDR1 SEHNR, CDR2 FQNEAQ (reference sequence). The V gene end was trimmed by 1 base and the J gene end by 5 bases; junction bases not matched to a gene: 5. The CDR3 protein is CASSLDGLGNNEQFF. CDR3 nucleotide sequence: TGTGCCAGCAGCTTAGATGGACTAGGTAACAATGAGCAGTTCTTC.

This clone turned up a few times. This chain uses TRBV14 with TRBJ2-1; possible D gene TRBD2, 6 bases. Germline V lookup: CDR1 SGHDN, CDR2 FVKESK. Trimming took 1 base from V and 0 from J, leaving 16 bases between them. This CDR3 has 18 amino acids. CDR3 in DNA: TGTGCCAGCAGCCAAGTTAGGCGCGAGCGGGTCTCCTACAATGAGCAGTTCTTC. It specifies CASSQVRRERVSYNEQFF.

The genes are TRBV5-6 and TRBJ2-3; D uncertain. The CDR3 is made up of 15 amino acids. Trimming removed 0 bases at V and 0 bases at J, with 8 bases between. CDR1 and CDR2 from the germline V gene are SGHDT and YYEEEE. This chain's CDR3 is CASSLAIVSTDTQYF. In nucleotides, the CDR3 is TGTGCCAGCAGCTTGGCAATAGTGAGCACAGATACGCAGTATTTT.

The chain links TRBV2 to TRBJ2-6, with D uncertain. The V end lost 4 bases, the J end lost 0 bases, and 7 bases lay between the germline ends. CDR3 size: 15 residues. CDR1 and CDR2 (germline): SNHLY, FYNNEI. The CDR3 protein is CASSVQRSGANVLTF. Written as DNA, the CDR3 is TGTGCCAGCAGTGTCCAGCGCTCTGGGGCCAACGTCCTGACTTTC.

The rearrangement uses TRBV4-2 and TRBJ2-7; D is perhaps TRBD2 (5 bases). This CDR3 has 14 residues. V was cut by 1 base and J by 3 bases, with 10 bases left in between. The V gene's germline CDR1 is LGHNA and CDR2 YNFKEQ. This CDR3 is CASSQAPAGYEQYF. CDR3 sequence (DNA): TGTGCCAGCAGCCAAGCCCCGGCGGGCTACGAGCAGTACTTC.

The gene calls are TRBV15 and TRBJ2-1; 9 bases fit TRBD2. Per germline, CDR1 LNHNV and CDR2 YYDKDF (reference sequence). V was clipped by 0 bases and J by 3 bases; unmatched bases: 12. CDR3 size: 19 residues. The CDR3 loop reads CATSRDGVGGGAGYNEQFF. DNA of the CDR3: TGTGCCACCAGCAGAGATGGCGTCGGCGGGGGGGCCGGCTACAATGAGCAGTTCTTC.

The chain employs TRBV9 and TRBJ2-1, with 8 bases matching TRBD2. Trimming at V came to 1 base and at J to 6 bases, leaving 9 bases not matched to a gene. Germline CDR1 is SGDLS and CDR2 is YYNGEE. The CDR3 runs 16 residues. CDR3 bases: TGTGCCAGCAGCGTAACAGCGGGAGAGGCGGTCAATGAGCAGTTCTTC. Translation gives CASSVTAGEAVNEQFF. Variable domain in full (rest from reference TRBV9 and TRBJ2-1): DSGVTQTPKHLITATGQRVTLRCSPRSGDLSVYWYQQSLDQGLQFLIQYYNGEERAKGNILERFSAQQFPDLHSELNLSSLELGDSALYFCASSVTAGEAVNEQFFGPGTRLTVL.

This sequence joins TRBV9 and TRBJ2-3; 11 positions agree with TRBD2. The CDR3 is 14 amino acids. The V gene end was trimmed by 2 bases and the J gene end by 11 bases; junction bases not matched to a gene: 7. CDR1 and CDR2 from the germline V gene are SGDLS and YYNGEE. CDR3 amino acids: CASSVENSGRGQYF. CDR3 DNA: TGTGCCAGCAGCGTGGAGAATAGCGGGAGGGGGCAGTATTTT.

This clone was detected only a few times. V gene TRBV7-2 combines with J gene TRBJ2-3; TRBD2 matches 10 bases. J was trimmed by 5 bases and V by 4 bases; bases with no gene match: 9. Germline loops: CDR1 SGHTA, CDR2 FQGNSA. CDR3 length: 16 residues. CDR3 protein: CASSYASGSWEDTQYF. In nucleotides, the CDR3 is TGTGCCAGCAGCTACGCTAGCGGGAGCTGGGAAGATACGCAGTATTTT.

This clone showed up just once. Other nucleotide sequences in the sample specify the same CDR3. The chain has TRBV5-1 and TRBJ1-5, with D uncertain. The CDR3 spans 13 residues. V shed 2 bases and J shed 4 bases, with 7 bases lying between them. Germline CDR1 is SGHRS and CDR2 is YFSETQ. In DNA, the CDR3 is TGCGCCAGCAGCTTCGGGGTTAATCAGCCCCAGCATTTT. As protein: CASSFGVNQPQHF.

V and J are TRBV11-1 and TRBJ2-1, with 11 nucleotides matching TRBD1. Germline-derived CDR1 and CDR2 are SGHAT and FQDESV (reference sequence). There are 15 residues in the CDR3. The junction had 5 bases not matched to a gene; V was cut back by 4 bases and J by 6 bases. CDR3 region: CASSSSGTGGNEQFF. The CDR3 DNA reads TGTGCCAGCAGCTCGTCCGGGACAGGGGGCAATGAGCAGTTCTTC.

The chain employs TRBV29-1 and TRBJ2-7; 8 bases line up with TRBD2. Germline-derived CDR1 and CDR2 are SQVTM and ANQGSEA. With 3 bases clipped from V and 0 bases from J, the junction kept 7 bases outside the gene matches. The CDR3 has 15 amino acids. DNA for the CDR3: TGCAGCGTTGATGTTGGCGGGGGGCTCTCCTACGAGCAGTACTTC. Its protein product is CSVDVGGGLSYEQYF.

V gene TRBV4-2 combines with J gene TRBJ1-4; D remains ambiguous. CDR3 length equals 11 residues. V was pared by 0 bases and J by 10 bases, with 3 bases between. From germline, CDR1 is LGHNA and CDR2 YNFKEQ. CDR3 DNA: TGTGCCAGCAGCCAAGACCGAAAACTGTTTTTT. Protein sequence: CASSQDRKLFF.

J is TRBJ2-1 and V is TRBV4-3, with 8 bases aligning to TRBD2. Germline V gene data show CDR1 as LGHNA and CDR2 as YSLEER. V shed 4 bases, J shed 0 bases, and the junction held 5 bases outside the gene matches. This CDR3 has 16 residues. The CDR3 spells CASSPERGFSYNEQFF. The CDR3 DNA follows: TGCGCCAGCAGCCCCGAGCGGGGGTTCTCCTACAATGAGCAGTTCTTC.

The chain links TRBV28 to TRBJ2-7, with 7 nucleotides matching TRBD2. In germline, CDR1 is MDHEN, CDR2 SYDVKM. Germline trimming cut 5 bases from V and 2 bases from J; bases unmatched to any gene: 6. This CDR3 comprises 14 residues. CDR3 sequence reads: CASSGGENPYEQYF. In DNA form, the CDR3 reads TGTGCCAGCAGTGGGGGGGAAAACCCCTACGAGCAGTACTTC.